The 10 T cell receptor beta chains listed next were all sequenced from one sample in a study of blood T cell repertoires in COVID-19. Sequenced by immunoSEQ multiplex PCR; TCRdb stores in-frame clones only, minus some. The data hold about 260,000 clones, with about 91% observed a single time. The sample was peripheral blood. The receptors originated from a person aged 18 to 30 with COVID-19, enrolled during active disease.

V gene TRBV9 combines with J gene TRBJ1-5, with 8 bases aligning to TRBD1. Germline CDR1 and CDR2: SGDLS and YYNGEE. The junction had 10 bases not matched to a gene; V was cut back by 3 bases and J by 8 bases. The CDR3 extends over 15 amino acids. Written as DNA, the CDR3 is TGTGCCAGCAGCGCCAGGGACAGGCTAAGCGAGCCCCAGCATTTT. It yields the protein CASSARDRLSEPQHF.

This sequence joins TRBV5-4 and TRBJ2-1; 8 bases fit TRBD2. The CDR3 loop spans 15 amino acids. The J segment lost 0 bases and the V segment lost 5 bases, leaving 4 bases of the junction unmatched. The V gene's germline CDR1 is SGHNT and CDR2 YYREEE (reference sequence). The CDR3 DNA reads TGTGCCAGCAGTCCAACTAGCGGCTCCTACAATGAGCAGTTCTTC. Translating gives CASSPTSGSYNEQFF.

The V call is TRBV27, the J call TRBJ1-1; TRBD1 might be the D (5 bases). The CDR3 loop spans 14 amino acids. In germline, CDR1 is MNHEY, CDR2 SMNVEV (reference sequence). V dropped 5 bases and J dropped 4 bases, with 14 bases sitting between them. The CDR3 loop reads CASSPRRGATEAFF. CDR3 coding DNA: TGTGCCAGCAGTCCCCGGAGGGGAGCCACTGAAGCTTTCTTT.

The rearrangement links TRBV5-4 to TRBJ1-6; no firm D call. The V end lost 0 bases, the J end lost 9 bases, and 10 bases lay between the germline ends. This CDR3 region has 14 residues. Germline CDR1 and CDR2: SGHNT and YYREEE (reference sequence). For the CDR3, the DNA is TGTGCCAGCAGCTTGGGGGCAGCCAGTTCACCCCTCCACTTT. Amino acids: CASSLGAASSPLHF.

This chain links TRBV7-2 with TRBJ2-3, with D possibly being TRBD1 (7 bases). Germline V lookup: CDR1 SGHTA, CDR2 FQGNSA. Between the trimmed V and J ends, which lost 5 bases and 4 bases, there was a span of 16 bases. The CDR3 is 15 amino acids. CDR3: CASSTAGTDADTQYF. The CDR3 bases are TGTGCCAGCAGCACGGCGGGGACAGATGCAGATACGCAGTATTTT.

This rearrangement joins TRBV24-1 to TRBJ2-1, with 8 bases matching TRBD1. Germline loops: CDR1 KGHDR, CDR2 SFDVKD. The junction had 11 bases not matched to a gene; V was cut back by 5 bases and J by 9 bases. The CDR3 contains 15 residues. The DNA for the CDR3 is TGTGCCACCAGTGCCAGCAGGGGGCGGTCTAGTGAGCAGTTCTTC. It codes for CATSASRGRSSEQFF.

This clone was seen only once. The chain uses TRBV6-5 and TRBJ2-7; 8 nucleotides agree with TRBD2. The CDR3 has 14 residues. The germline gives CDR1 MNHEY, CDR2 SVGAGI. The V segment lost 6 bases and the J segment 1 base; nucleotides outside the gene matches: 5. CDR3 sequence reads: CASRVAGPSYEQYF. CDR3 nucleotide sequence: TGTGCCAGCAGAGTAGCGGGACCTTCCTACGAGCAGTACTTC.

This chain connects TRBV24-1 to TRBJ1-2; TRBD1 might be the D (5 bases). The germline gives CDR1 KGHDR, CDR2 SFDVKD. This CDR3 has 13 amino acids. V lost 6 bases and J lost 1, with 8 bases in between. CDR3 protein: CATSQGYNYGYTF. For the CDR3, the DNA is TGTGCCACCAGTCAGGGATATAACTATGGCTACACCTTC.

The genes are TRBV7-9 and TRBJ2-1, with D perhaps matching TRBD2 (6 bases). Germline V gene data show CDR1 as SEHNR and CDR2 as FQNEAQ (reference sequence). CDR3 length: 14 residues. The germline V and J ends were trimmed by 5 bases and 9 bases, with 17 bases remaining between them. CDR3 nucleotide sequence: TGTGCCAGCAGCCCTGGTCGACTAGTAACTGAGCAGTTCTTC. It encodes CASSPGRLVTEQFF.

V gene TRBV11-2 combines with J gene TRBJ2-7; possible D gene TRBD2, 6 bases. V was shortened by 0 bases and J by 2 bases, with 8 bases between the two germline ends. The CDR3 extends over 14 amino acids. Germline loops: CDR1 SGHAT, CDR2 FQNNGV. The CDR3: CASSLELATYEQYF. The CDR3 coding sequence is TGTGCCAGCAGCTTAGAACTAGCCACCTACGAGCAGTACTTC.